The 14 T cell receptor beta chains presented below share a single source sample, sequenced in a study of siplizumab effects on memory and regulatory T cells. Data came from immunoSEQ multiplex PCR; TCRdb stores just in-frame clones and leaves some out. The sample lists over 90,000 clones, 80% to 95% seen once, with 1.1% in the top ten. Sequencing used CD4+ T cells sorted from blood. The receptor set was obtained from a human donor in good health.

The V call is TRBV5-4, the J call TRBJ1-3; D might be TRBD1 (5 bases). Looked up from germline, CDR1 is SGHNT and CDR2 is YYREEE (reference sequence). The CDR3 sequence is 13 residues long. Between the trimmed V and J ends, which lost 2 bases and 4 bases, there was a span of 7 bases. Written as DNA, the CDR3 is TGTGCCAGCAGCTTCTGGGGGGGAAACACCATATATTTT. Amino acid sequence: CASSFWGGNTIYF.

V gene TRBV6-1 combines with J gene TRBJ1-5, with TRBD1 as a possible D gene (6 bases). Germline V gene lookup returns CDR1 MNHNS and CDR2 SASEGT. The length of the CDR3 is 16 residues. V was trimmed by 2 bases and J by 4 bases, leaving 15 bases between them. The CDR3 DNA reads TGTGCCAGCAGTGAACCGGGAGGGGGTGGAAATCAGCCCCAGCATTTT. Protein sequence: CASSEPGGGGNQPQHF.

The V gene is TRBV2, the J gene TRBJ2-7, with D possibly TRBD1 on 5 matching bases. CDR3 length: 13 residues. V lost 9 bases and J 4 bases, leaving 16 bases between the germline ends. Germline V gene data show CDR1 as SNHLY and CDR2 as FYNNEI. The CDR3 here is CARRETDSYEQYF. In DNA, the CDR3 is TGTGCCAGAAGAGAGACAGATTCATACGAGCAGTACTTC.

The chain couples TRBV10-3 to TRBJ2-3, with TRBD2 matching 7 bases. J lost 0 bases, V lost 6 bases, and 6 bases had no gene match. Per the germline V gene, CDR1 is ENHRY and CDR2 is SYGVKD. The CDR3 loop spans 15 amino acids. The CDR3 nucleotides read TGTGCCATCAGCAAACTAGCGCCTAGCACAGATACGCAGTATTTT. Translated, it gives CAISKLAPSTDTQYF.

The V and J genes are TRBV4-1 and TRBJ1-4; D possibly corresponds to TRBD1 (6 bases). CDR3 size: 17 residues. The V and J ends lost 3 bases and 5 bases respectively, with 19 bases between them. Germline CDR1 is MGHRA and CDR2 is YSYEKL. The CDR3 DNA follows: TGCGCCAGCAGCCACCTCAGGGGCCTGCCTGGAAATGAAAAACTGTTTTTT. Translation gives CASSHLRGLPGNEKLFF.

V usage is TRBV7-6 and J usage is TRBJ2-2; D is undetermined. There are 14 residues in the CDR3. Trimming pared 2 bases from V and 3 bases from J, leaving 7 bases between. The germline gives CDR1 SGHVS, CDR2 FNYEAQ. As DNA, the CDR3 is TGTGCCAGCAGCTTACAGGAATACACCGGGGAGCTGTTTTTT. Amino acid sequence: CASSLQEYTGELFF.

The rearrangement joins TRBV10-3 to TRBJ1-1; 7 nucleotides line up with TRBD1. The CDR3 covers 15 residues. CDR1 and CDR2 from the germline V gene are ENHRY and SYGVKD. V lost 10 bases to trimming and J lost 4 bases; unmatched junction nucleotides: 15. The CDR3 spells CATKDDRDLVTEAFF. CDR3 nucleotides: TGTGCCACAAAGGACGACAGGGACCTTGTCACTGAAGCTTTCTTT.

The gene calls are TRBV7-6 and TRBJ2-7; 10 nucleotides line up with TRBD2. This CDR3 comprises 17 residues. The germline gives CDR1 SGHVS, CDR2 FNYEAQ. J gave up 5 bases and V 4 bases, and 14 bases lay outside the gene matches. CDR3 nucleotides: TGTGCCAGCAGCTCCCCGCCCTCAACTAGCGGGACGAACGAGCAGTACTTC. Residues: CASSSPPSTSGTNEQYF.

This sequence joins TRBV5-1 and TRBJ2-5; maybe TRBD1 (6 bases). CDR1 and CDR2 from the germline V gene are SGHRS and YFSETQ. V lost 5 bases, J lost 7 bases, and 21 bases lay in between. The CDR3 contains 15 residues. CDR3 coding DNA: TGCGCCAGCAGACGTGTAGGACAGAGTGCGGGGACCCAGTACTTC. This codes for CASRRVGQSAGTQYF. Drawing the rest from reference TRBV5-1 and TRBJ2-5, the complete variable domain is KAGVTQTPRYLIKTRGQQVTLSCSPISGHRSVSWYQQTPGQGLQFLFEYFSETQRNKGNFPGRFSGRQFSNSRSEMNVSTLELGDSALYLCASRRVGQSAGTQYFGPGTRLLVL.

The V call is TRBV5-1, the J call TRBJ2-5; the D gene is possibly TRBD1 (6 bases). Trimming took 0 bases from V and 1 from J, leaving 16 bases between them. This CDR3 comprises 17 residues. The germline CDR1 and CDR2 sequences are SGHRS and YFSETQ. This chain's CDR3 is CASSLVSRPRGQETQYF. The CDR3 DNA sequence: TGCGCCAGCAGCTTGGTCTCCCGCCCCAGGGGCCAAGAGACCCAGTACTTC.

The chain joins TRBV6-1 to TRBJ1-2; D gene unclear. The CDR3 contains 13 residues. Deletions cut 4 bases from V and 8 bases from J, with 14 bases between. The germline gives CDR1 MNHNS, CDR2 SASEGT. Written as DNA, the CDR3 is TGTGCCAGCAGTGCGGACCGCCGGTCGGGCTACACCTTC. This sequence encodes CASSADRRSGYTF.

J is TRBJ2-5 and V is TRBV11-2; the match to TRBD2 covers 9 bases. CDR1 SGHAT and CDR2 FQNNGV come from the germline V gene. The CDR3 has 16 amino acids. V lost 1 base, J lost 4 bases, and 7 bases stayed unmatched. CDR3 sequence: CASSLVLGLASETQYF. The CDR3 DNA sequence: TGTGCCAGCAGCTTAGTGCTGGGACTAGCATCAGAGACCCAGTACTTC.

The rearrangement joins TRBV29-1 to TRBJ2-3; maybe TRBD2 (5 bases). The length of the CDR3 is 13 residues. Germline CDR1 is SQVTM and CDR2 is ANQGSEA. Between the trimmed V and J ends, which lost 7 bases and 5 bases, there was a span of 16 bases. This CDR3 reads CSGHGEFQDTQYF. The CDR3 nucleotides read TGCAGCGGGCATGGGGAGTTTCAAGATACGCAGTATTTT.

This sequence joins TRBV10-2 and TRBJ2-7; no reliable D call. Germline-derived CDR1 and CDR2 are WSHSY and SAAADI. The length of the CDR3 is 12 residues. V dropped 5 bases and J dropped 7 bases, with 12 bases sitting between them. The CDR3 spells CASSQARGEQYF. The CDR3 DNA reads TGCGCCAGCAGTCAGGCCCGAGGAGAGCAGTACTTC.